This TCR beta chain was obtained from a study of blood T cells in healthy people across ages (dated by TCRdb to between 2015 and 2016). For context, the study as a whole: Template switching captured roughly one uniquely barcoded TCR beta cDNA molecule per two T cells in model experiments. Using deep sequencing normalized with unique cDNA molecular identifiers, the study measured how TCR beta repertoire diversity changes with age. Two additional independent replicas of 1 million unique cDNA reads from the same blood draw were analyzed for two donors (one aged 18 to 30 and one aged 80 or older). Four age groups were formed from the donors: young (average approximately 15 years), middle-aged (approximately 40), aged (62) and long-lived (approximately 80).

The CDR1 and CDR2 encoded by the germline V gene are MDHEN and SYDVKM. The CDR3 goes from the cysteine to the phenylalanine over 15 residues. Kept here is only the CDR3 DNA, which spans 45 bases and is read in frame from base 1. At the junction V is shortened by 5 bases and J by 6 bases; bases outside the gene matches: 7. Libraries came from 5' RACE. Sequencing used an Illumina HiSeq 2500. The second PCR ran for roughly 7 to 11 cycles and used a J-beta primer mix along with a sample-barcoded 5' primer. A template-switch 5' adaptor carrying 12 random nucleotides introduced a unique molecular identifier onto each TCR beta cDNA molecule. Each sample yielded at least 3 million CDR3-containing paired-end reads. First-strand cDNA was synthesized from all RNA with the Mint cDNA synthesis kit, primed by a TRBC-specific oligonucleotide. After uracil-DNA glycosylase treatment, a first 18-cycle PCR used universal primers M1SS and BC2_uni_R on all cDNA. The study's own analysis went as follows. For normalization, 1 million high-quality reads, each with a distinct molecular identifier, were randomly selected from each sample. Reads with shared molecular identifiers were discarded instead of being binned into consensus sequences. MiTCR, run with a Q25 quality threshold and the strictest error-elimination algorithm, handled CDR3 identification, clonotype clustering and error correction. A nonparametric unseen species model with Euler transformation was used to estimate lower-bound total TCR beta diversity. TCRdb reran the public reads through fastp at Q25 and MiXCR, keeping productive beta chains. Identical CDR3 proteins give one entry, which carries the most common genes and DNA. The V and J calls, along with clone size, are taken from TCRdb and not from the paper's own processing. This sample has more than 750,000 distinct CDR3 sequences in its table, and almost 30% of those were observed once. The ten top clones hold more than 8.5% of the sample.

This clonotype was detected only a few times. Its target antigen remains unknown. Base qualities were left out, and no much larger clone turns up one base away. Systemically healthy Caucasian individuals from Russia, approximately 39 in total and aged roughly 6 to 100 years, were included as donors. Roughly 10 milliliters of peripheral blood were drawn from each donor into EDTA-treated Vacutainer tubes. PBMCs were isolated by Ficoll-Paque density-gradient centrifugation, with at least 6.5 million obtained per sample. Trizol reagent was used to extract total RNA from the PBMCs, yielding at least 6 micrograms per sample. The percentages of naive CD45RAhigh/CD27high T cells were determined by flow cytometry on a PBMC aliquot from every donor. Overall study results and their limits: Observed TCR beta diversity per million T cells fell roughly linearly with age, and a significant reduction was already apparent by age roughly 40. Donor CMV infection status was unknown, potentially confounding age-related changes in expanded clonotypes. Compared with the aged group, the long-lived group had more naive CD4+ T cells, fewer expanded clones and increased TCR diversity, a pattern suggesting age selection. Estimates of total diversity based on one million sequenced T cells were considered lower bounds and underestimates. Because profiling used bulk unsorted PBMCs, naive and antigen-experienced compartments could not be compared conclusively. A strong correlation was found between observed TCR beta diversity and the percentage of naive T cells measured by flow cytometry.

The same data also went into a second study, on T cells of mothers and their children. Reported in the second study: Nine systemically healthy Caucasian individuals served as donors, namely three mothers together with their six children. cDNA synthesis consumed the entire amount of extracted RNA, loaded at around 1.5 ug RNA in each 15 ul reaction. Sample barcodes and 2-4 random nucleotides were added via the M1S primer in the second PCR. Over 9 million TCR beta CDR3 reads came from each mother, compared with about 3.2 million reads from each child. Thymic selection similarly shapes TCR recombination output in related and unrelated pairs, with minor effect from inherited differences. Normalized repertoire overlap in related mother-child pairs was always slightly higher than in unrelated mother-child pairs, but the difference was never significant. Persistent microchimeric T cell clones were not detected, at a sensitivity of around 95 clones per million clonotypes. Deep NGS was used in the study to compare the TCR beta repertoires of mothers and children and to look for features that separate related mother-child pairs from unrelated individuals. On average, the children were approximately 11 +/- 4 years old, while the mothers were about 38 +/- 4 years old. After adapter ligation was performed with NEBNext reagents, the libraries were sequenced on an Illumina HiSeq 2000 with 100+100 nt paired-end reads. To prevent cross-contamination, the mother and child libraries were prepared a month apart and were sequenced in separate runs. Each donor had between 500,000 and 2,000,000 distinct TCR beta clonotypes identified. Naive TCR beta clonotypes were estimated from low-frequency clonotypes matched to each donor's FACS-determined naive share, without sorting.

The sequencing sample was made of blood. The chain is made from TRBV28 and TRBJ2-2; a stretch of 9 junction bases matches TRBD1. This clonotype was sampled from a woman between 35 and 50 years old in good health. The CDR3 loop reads CASSLDRGGAGELFF. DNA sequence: TGTGCCAGCAGTCTGGACAGGGGTGGAGCCGGGGAGCTGTTTTTT.